This T cell receptor beta chain is from a study of T cell responses to AZD1222 COVID-19 vaccine. Study conclusions and caveats: Seropositive at baseline were only 5 to 7 AZD1222 recipients.

Sequencing used immunoSEQ multiplex PCR; TCRdb keeps in-frame clones, though not all of them. The sample has approximately 190,000 clones, approximately 90% seen once; the top ten hold more than 0.75%. Comment on this clone: Its antigen remains unidentified.

V lost 4 bases, J lost 7 bases, and 3 bases stayed unmatched. The V gene's germline CDR1 is LGHDT and CDR2 YNNKEL (reference sequence). There are 14 residues in the CDR3. The material sequenced was peripheral blood, taken on day 0 of AZD1222 vaccination. V is TRBV3-1 (or the pseudogene TRBV3-2) and J is TRBJ1-6; 8 nucleotides match TRBD1. This receptor was taken from an adult in good health. The chain's CDR3 is CASSLDRVNSPLHF. CDR3 nucleotide sequence: TGTGCCAGCAGCCTGGACAGGGTGAATTCACCCCTCCACTTT.